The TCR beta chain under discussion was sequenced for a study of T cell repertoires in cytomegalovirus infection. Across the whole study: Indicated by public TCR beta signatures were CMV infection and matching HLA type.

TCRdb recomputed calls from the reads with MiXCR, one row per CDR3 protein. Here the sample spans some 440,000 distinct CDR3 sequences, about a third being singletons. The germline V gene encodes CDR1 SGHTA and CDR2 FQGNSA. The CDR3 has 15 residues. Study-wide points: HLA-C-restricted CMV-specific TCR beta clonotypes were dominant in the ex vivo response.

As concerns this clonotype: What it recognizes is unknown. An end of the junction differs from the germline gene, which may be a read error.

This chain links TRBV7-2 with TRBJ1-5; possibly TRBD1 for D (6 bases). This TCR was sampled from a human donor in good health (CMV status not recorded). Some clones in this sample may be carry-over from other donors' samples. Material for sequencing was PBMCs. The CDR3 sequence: CASSEYQGTYQPQRF. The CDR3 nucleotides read TGTGCCAGCAGCGAATATCAGGGGACTTATCAGCCCCAGCGTTTT.